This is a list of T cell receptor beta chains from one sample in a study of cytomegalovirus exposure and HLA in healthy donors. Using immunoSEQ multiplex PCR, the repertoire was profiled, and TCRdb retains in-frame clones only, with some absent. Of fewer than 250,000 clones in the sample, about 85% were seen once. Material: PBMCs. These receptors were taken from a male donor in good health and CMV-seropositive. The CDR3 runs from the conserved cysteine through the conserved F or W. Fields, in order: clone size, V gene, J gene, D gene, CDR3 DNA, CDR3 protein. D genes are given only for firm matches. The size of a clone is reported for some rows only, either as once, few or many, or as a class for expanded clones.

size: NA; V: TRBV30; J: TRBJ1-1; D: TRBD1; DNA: TGTGCCTGGAGTCCGCGACAGGGTTTCAACACTGAAGCTTTCTTT; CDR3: CAWSPRQGFNTEAFF
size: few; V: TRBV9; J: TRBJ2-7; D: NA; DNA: TGTGCCAGCAGCGTAGTTCCGTACGGAGCGGACGAGCAGTACTTC; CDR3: CASSVVPYGADEQYF
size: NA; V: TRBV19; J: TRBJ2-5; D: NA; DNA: TGTGCCAGTAGTCCCCGCGGGTGGGAGACCCAGTACTTC; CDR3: CASSPRGWETQYF
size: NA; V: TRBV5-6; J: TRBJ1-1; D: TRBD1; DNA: TGTGCCAGCAGCAGGGGACAGTTGAACACTGAAGCTTTCTTT; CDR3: CASSRGQLNTEAFF
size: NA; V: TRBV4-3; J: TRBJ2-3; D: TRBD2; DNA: TGCGCCAGCAGCCAAGAAAAGGTTACAACGATGACTAGCGGGAGGGGTAGGGATACGCAGTATTTT; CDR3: CASSQEKVTTMTSGRGRDTQYF
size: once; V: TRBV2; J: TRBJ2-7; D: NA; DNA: TGTGCCGGCCTATTAGCGTCCTCCTACGAGCAGTACTTC; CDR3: CAGLLASSYEQYF
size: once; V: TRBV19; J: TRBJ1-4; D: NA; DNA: TGTGCTTCGGGACATGATGAAAAACTGTTTTTT; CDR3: CASGHDEKLFF
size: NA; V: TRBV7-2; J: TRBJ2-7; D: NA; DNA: TGTGCCAGCAGCTTAGGACAGGTTTACTACGAGCAGTACTTC; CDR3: CASSLGQVYYEQYF
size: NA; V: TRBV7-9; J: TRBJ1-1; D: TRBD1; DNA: TGTTCCAGCAGCTCGCCCTTCCGGGACAGGGAGGCGTACACTGAAGCTTTCTTT; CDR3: CSSSSPFRDREAYTEAFF
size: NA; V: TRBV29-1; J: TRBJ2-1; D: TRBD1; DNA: TGCAGCGGCAGACAGGGGCCAGACAATGAGCAGTTCTTC; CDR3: CSGRQGPDNEQFF
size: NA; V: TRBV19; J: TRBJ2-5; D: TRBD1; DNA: TGTGCCAGTAGTATTGCAGCAGGGGGCGCGTCCCAAGAGACCCAGTACTTC; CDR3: CASSIAAGGASQETQYF
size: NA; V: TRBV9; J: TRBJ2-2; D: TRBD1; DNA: TGTGCCAGCAGCGTAGCCCCGGGACAGACGAACACCGGGGAGCTGTTTTTT; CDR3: CASSVAPGQTNTGELFF
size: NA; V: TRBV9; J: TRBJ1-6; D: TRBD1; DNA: TGTGCCAGCAGCGTAGAGGGGACAGCAAATTCACCCCTCCACTTT; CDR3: CASSVEGTANSPLHF
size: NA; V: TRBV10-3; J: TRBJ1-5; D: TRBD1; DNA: TGTGCCATCAGTGGGACAGGGACTAATCAGCCCCAGCATTTT; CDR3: CAISGTGTNQPQHF
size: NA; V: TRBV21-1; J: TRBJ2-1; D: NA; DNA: TGTGCCAGCAGCAAAGCGTATTTCTCCTACAATGAGCAGTTCTTC; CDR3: CASSKAYFSYNEQFF
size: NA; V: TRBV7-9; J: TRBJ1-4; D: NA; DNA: TGTGCCAGCAGCTTAGATCCTTCTAGCGAAAAACTGTTTTTT; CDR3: CASSLDPSSEKLFF
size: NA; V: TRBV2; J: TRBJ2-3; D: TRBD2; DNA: TGTGCCAGCGGGCCGCTAGCGGGAGGAAGCACAGATACGCAGTATTTT; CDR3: CASGPLAGGSTDTQYF
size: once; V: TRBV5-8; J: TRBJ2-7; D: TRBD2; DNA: TGTGCCAGCAGCTCGGGGGGAGGGAAATCCTACGAGCAGTACTTC; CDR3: CASSSGGGKSYEQYF
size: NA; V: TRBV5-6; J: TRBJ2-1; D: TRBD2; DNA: TGTGCCAGCAGCTTGCTCCTTACTAGCGGAGAACTCAATGAGCAGTTCTTC; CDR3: CASSLLLTSGELNEQFF
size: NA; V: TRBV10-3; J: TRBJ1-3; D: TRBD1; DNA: TGTGCCATCACCCCCGACAGGGCTGGCGGAAACACCATATATTTT; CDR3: CAITPDRAGGNTIYF
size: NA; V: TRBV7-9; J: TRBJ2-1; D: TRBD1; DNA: TGTGCCAGCACCGGGGAGACAGGGTTGTATGAGCAGTTCTTC; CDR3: CASTGETGLYEQFF
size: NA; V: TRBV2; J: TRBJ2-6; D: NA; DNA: TGTGCCAGCAGTGGGACTTTCGCCCCTGGGGCCAACGTCCTGACTTTC; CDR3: CASSGTFAPGANVLTF
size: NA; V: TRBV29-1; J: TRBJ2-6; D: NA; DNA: TGCAGCGTTGAAGCTGGCCGTGACTGGGCCAACGTCCTGACTTTC; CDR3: CSVEAGRDWANVLTF
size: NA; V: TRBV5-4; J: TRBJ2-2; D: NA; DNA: TGTGCCAGCAGCTTTCCAGACTCCGCGAACACCGGGGAGCTGTTTTTT; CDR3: CASSFPDSANTGELFF
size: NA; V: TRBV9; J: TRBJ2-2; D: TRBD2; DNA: TGTGCCAGCACGAGCTTGGGCGGGGGAGTCACCGGGGAGCTGTTTTTT; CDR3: CASTSLGGGVTGELFF
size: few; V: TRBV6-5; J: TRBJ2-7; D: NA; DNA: TGTGCCAGCAGTGTCATGGGGGGCGAGCAGTACTTC; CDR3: CASSVMGGEQYF
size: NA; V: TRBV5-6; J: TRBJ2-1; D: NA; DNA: TGTGCCAGCAGCCTGACAGTGAGCTCCTACAATGAGCAGTTCTTC; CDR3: CASSLTVSSYNEQFF
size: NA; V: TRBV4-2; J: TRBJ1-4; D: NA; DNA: TGTGCCAGCAGCCAAGTATCTCAGGGGTTTGGGGAAAAACTGTTTTTT; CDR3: CASSQVSQGFGEKLFF
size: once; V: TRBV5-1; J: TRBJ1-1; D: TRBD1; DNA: TGCGCCAGCAGTAGGGGGCTGTCAGCTTTCTTT; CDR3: CASSRGLSAFF
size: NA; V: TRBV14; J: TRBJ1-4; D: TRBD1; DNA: TGTGCCAGCAGCCATAGACAGGGGATTAATGAAAAACTGTTTTTT; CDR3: CASSHRQGINEKLFF
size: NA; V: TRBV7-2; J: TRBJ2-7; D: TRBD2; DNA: TGTGCCAGCAGCTTAGCTTCGGGCGGGGGGAACGAGCAGTACTTC; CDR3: CASSLASGGGNEQYF
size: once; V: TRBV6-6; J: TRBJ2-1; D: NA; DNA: TGTGCCAGCAGAGAAACAGGGACCTTTTTGAATGAGCAGTTCTTC; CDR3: CASRETGTFLNEQFF
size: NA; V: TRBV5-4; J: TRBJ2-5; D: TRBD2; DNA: TGTGCCAGCAGCAGCCCGGGACTAGCGAAATTCCAAGAGACCCAGTACTTC; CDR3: CASSSPGLAKFQETQYF
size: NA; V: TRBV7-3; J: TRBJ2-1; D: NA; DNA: TGTGCCAGCAGCCCCCCAGGAAATGATGAGCAGTTCTTC; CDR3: CASSPPGNDEQFF
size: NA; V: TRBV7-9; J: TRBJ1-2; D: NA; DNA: TGTGCCAGCAGCTTAGAAAATCGGCACGGGGGCTACACCTTC; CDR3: CASSLENRHGGYTF
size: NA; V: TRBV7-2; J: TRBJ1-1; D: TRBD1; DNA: TGTGCCAGCAGCCCAGGGACAGTAGCTTTCTTT; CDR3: CASSPGTVAFF
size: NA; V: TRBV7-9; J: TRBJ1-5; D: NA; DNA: TGTGCCAGCAGCGCCGCATCAGATCAGCCCCAGCATTTT; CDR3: CASSAASDQPQHF
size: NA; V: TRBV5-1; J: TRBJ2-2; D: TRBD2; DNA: TGCGCCAGCAGCGTCCGAGCGGGAGGGCCCTCCACCGGGGAGCTGTTTTTT; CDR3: CASSVRAGGPSTGELFF
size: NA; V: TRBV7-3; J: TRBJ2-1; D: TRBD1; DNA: TGTGCCAGCAGCTTAGTTGCCCGGACAGGGGGGCCTGAGCAGTTCTTC; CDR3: CASSLVARTGGPEQFF
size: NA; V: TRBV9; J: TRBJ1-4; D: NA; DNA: TGTGCCAGCAGCGGGGACGGGGGGACAACTAATGAAAAACTGTTTTTT; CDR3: CASSGDGGTTNEKLFF
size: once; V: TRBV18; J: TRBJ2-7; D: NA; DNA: TGTGCCAGCGCAGGGGGGACGGGGATTGCCGAGCAGTACTTC; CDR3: CASAGGTGIAEQYF
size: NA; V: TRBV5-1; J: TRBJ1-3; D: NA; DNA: TGCGCCAGCAGACAGGGATCTGGAAACACCATATATTTT; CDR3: CASRQGSGNTIYF
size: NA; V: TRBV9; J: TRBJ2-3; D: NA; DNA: TGTGCCAGCAGCGTGCTCGGGGCAGATACGCAGTATTTT; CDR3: CASSVLGADTQYF
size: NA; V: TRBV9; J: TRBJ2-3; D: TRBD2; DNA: TGTGCCAGCAGCTCAAAGCGGGGGAGCACAGATACGCAGTATTTT; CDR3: CASSSKRGSTDTQYF
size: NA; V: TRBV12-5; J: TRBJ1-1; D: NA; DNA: TGTGCTAGTGGTTTGTCCCAGAACACTGAAGCTTTCTTT; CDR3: CASGLSQNTEAFF
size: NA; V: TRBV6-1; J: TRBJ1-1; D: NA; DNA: TGTGCCAGCAGTGAAGCTCCAGGGCAGGGGAGATTGCGGAACACTGAAGCTTTCTTT; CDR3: CASSEAPGQGRLRNTEAFF
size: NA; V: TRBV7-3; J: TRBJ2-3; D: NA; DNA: TGTGCCAGCAGCTTATCTGGTGAGGGGGACATCACAGATACGCAGTATTTT; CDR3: CASSLSGEGDITDTQYF
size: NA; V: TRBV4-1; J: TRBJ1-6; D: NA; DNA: TGCGCCAGCAGCGGCAGGGTCGGTTCACCCCTCCACTTT; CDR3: CASSGRVGSPLHF
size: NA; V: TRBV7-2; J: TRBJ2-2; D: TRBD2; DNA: TGTGCCAGCAGCTTAGTTGCTAGCGGGGGGGGTAACACCGGGGAGCTGTTTTTT; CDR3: CASSLVASGGGNTGELFF
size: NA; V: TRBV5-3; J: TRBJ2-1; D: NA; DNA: TGTGCCAGAACTTCTGGGCAGACCAACAATGAGCAGTTCTTC; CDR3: CARTSGQTNNEQFF
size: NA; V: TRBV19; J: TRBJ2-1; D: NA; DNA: TGTGCCAGTAGTATAGGGACAGTTCCCAATGAGCAGTTCTTC; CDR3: CASSIGTVPNEQFF
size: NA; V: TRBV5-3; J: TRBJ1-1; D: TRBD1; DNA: TGTGCCAGAAGCTTGGCCGGACAGGGCGACACTGAAGCTTTCTTT; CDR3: CARSLAGQGDTEAFF
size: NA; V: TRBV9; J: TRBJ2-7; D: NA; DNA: TGTGCCAGCAGCTCGGGTCCCCCCCACGAGCAGTACTTC; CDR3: CASSSGPPHEQYF
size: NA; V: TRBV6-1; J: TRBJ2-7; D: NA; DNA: TGTGCCAGCAGTGAACTCGGCGAGCAGTACTTC; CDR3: CASSELGEQYF
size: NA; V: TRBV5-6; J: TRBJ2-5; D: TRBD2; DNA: TGTGCCAGCAGCTTGGGCGGGGGGTTAGAGACCCAGTACTTC; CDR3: CASSLGGGLETQYF
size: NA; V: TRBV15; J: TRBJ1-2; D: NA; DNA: TGTGCCACCAGCTACCTAAGCAGGGGACACTCCTATGGCTACACCTTC; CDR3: CATSYLSRGHSYGYTF
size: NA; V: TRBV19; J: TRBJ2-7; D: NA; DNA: TGTGCCAGTAGTCCGGAGACAGGTGCAGGCGAGCAGTACTTC; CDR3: CASSPETGAGEQYF
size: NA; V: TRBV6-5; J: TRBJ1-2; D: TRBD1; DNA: TGTGCCAGCGGATTCCAGGGGGTCAGTGGCTACACCTTC; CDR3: CASGFQGVSGYTF
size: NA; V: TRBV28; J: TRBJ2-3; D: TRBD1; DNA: TGTGCCAGCACCGCCGGGACAGTGCAGTATTTT; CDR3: CASTAGTVQYF